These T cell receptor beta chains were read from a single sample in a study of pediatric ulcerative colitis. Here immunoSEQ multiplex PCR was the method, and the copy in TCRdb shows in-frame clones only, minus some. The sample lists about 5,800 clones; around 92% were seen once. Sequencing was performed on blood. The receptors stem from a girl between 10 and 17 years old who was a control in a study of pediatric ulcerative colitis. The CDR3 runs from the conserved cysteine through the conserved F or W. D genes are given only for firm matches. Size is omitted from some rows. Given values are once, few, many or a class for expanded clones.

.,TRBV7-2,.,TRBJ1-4,CASSRGQPVREKLFF,TGTGCCAGCAGCCGTGGACAGCCGGTTAGGGAAAAACTGTTTTTT
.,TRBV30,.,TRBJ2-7,CAWSIWGRTGYEQYF,TGTGCCTGGAGTATCTGGGGGAGAACCGGCTACGAGCAGTACTTC
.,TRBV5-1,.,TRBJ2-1,CASSLFQRAYNEQFF,TGCGCCAGCAGCTTGTTCCAGCGGGCCTACAATGAGCAGTTCTTC
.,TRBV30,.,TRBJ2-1,CAWSPSRSEQFF,TGTGCCTGGAGTCCCAGCCGGAGTGAGCAGTTCTTC
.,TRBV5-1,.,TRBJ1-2,CASSLGFGGYGYTF,TGCGCCAGCAGCTTGGGGTTTGGAGGGTATGGCTACACCTTC
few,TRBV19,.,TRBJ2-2,CASDRGLGGELFF,TGTGCCAGTGACAGGGGACTAGGCGGGGAGCTGTTTTTT
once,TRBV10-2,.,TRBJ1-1,CASSLQGMTEAFF,TGCGCCAGCAGCCTACAGGGAATGACTGAAGCTTTCTTT
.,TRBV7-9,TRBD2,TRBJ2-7,CASSPTPVRLGLGGYEQYF,TGTGCCAGCAGCCCAACACCAGTCAGGTTGGGACTAGGGGGCTACGAGCAGTACTTC
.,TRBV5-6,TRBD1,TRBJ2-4,CASSLGGTGSGIQYF,TGTGCCAGCAGCTTAGGAGGGACAGGTTCTGGCATTCAGTACTTC
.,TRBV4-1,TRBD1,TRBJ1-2,CASSQDQYGGRTGGYGYTF,TGCGCCAGCAGCCAAGATCAATACGGGGGACGAACAGGGGGCTATGGCTACACCTTC
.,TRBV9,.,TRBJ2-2,CASSVGSGSPGELFF,TGTGCCAGCAGCGTAGGTTCAGGGAGCCCCGGGGAGCTGTTTTTT
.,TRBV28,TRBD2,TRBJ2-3,CASAGGYTQYF,TGTGCCAGCGCGGGGGGTTATACGCAGTATTTT
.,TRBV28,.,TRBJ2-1,CASTEEWDPSYNEQFF,TGTGCCAGCACTGAGGAGTGGGATCCCTCCTACAATGAGCAGTTCTTC
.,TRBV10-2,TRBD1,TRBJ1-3,CASSEGRGYGNTIYF,TGCGCCAGCAGTGAGGGCAGGGGGTACGGAAACACCATATATTTT
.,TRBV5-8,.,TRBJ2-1,CASSYPYSYNEQFF,TGTGCCAGCAGCTATCCTTACTCCTACAATGAGCAGTTCTTC
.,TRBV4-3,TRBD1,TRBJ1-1,CASSQTRKGGTNTEAFF,TGCGCCAGCAGCCAAACCCGGAAAGGGGGCACGAACACTGAAGCTTTCTTT
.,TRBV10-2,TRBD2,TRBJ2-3,CASSGLAGGPTDTQYF,TGCGCCAGCAGTGGGCTAGCGGGAGGTCCCACAGATACGCAGTATTTT
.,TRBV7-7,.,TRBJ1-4,CASSPSQGEKLFF,TGTGCTAGCAGCCCCTCTCAGGGTGAAAAACTGTTTTTT
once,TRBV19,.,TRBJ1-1,CASSTLGRGGTEAFF,TGTGCCAGTAGTACGTTGGGCAGGGGAGGGACTGAAGCTTTCTTT
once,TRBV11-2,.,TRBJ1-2,CASSLGYPYGYTF,TGTGCCAGCAGCTTAGGTTACCCCTATGGCTACACCTTC